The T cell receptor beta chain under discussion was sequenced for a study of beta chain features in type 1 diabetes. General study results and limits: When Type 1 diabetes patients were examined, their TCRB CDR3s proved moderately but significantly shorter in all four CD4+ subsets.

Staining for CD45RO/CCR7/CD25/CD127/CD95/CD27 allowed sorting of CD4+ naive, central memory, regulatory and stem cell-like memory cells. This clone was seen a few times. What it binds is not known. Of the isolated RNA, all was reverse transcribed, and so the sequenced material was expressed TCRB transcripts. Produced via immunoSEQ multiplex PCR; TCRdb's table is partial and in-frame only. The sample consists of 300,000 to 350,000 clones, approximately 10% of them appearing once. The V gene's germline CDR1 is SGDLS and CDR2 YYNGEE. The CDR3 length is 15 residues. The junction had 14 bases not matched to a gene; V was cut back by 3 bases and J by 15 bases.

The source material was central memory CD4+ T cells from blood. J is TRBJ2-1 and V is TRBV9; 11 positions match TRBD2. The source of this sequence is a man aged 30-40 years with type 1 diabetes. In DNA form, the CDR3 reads TGTGCCAGCAGCGAAGACCCACTAGCGGGGGCCCCCACGTTCTTC. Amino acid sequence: CASSEDPLAGAPTFF.